Following are 11 T cell receptor beta chains from one sample sequenced in a study of cytomegalovirus exposure and HLA in healthy donors. The PCR was carried out with 60 Vbeta primers and 13 Jbeta primers. The assay was immunoSEQ multiplex PCR, and TCRdb's table has in-frame clones only and misses some. The data hold around 140,000 clones, with about 74% observed a single time. Sequenced input: PBMCs. Every receptor here comes from a male donor in good health and CMV-seronegative.

The rearrangement links TRBV4-2 to TRBJ1-4, with D possibly matching TRBD1 (6 bases). There are 15 residues in the CDR3. Trimming left V 2 bases short and J 2 bases short, with 9 bases between. The germline CDR1 and CDR2 sequences are LGHNA and YNFKEQ. The CDR3 DNA follows: TGTGCCAGCAGCCAAAACAGGGCCACTAATGAAAAACTGTTTTTT. Protein sequence: CASSQNRATNEKLFF.

The chain is built from TRBV30 and TRBJ1-6; perhaps TRBD1 as D (5 bases). The CDR3 extends over 19 amino acids. The V gene's germline CDR1 is GTSNPN and CDR2 SVGIG (reference sequence). With 3 bases removed from V and 9 bases from J, the gap between germline ends came to 30 bases. The CDR3 coding sequence is TGTGCCTGGAGCCTAGGGCATCCCCCAGGGAGGGAATTTGGTTCACCCCTCCACTTT. Protein product: CAWSLGHPPGREFGSPLHF. The full variable domain, rest sourced from reference TRBV30 and TRBJ1-6, is SQTIHQWPATLVQPVGSPLSLECTVEGTSNPNLYWYRQAAGRGLQLLFYSVGIGQISSEVPQNLSASRPQDRQFILSSKKLLLSDSGFYLCAWSLGHPPGREFGSPLHFGNGTRLTVT.

This chain uses TRBV19 with TRBJ2-3; the match to TRBD1 covers 9 bases. Germline CDR1 and CDR2: LNHDA and SQIVND (reference sequence). CDR3 length: 16 amino acids. The V segment lost 6 bases and the J segment 2 bases; nucleotides outside the gene matches: 9. The CDR3 spells CASSRTGATTTDTQYF. DNA for the CDR3: TGTGCCAGTAGCCGGACAGGGGCCACAACCACAGATACGCAGTATTTT.

The chain recombines TRBV2 with TRBJ2-7; TRBD1 aligns across 10 bases. Germline lookup yields CDR1 SNHLY and CDR2 FYNNEI. CDR3 length equals 14 residues. The CDR3 loop reads CATRRTGGSYEQYF. Here the CDR3 DNA reads TGTGCGACCAGACGGACAGGGGGCTCCTACGAGCAGTACTTC.

This clone was detected once. The chain couples TRBV2 to TRBJ1-5; D gene ambiguous. Germline V gives CDR1 SNHLY, CDR2 FYNNEI. The ends were cut back, 7 bases at V and 4 bases at J, with 8 bases in the middle. The CDR3 consists of 12 residues. In DNA form, the CDR3 reads TGTGCCAGCAATTTGAGGAATCAGCCCCAGCATTTT. It encodes CASNLRNQPQHF.

This rearrangement joins TRBV19 to TRBJ2-1, with D perhaps TRBD1 (5 bases). Trimming removed 3 bases from V and 5 bases from J, with 14 bases in between. Germline V gives CDR1 LNHDA, CDR2 SQIVND (reference sequence). This CDR3 is built from 15 residues. The CDR3 loop reads CASSILGQPNNEQFF. The CDR3 DNA reads as TGTGCCAGTAGTATTCTGGGGCAGCCAAACAATGAGCAGTTCTTC.

The chain recombines TRBV21-1 with TRBJ2-2; TRBD1 reflects the table's D call only, with no check against the DNA. TRBV21-1 is annotated as a pseudogene. This CDR3 is 16 amino acids long. CDR3 sequence (DNA): TGTGCCAGCAGCAGCCTGGACAGCGGCGGCACCGGGGAGCTGTTTTTT. Its translation is CASSSLDSGGTGELFF.

This sequence joins TRBV15 and TRBJ1-5, with D perhaps TRBD1 (5 bases). This CDR3 spans 13 amino acids. CDR1 and CDR2 (germline): LNHNV, YYDKDF (reference sequence). The ends were cut back, 5 bases at V and 7 bases at J, with 12 bases in the middle. The DNA of the CDR3 is TGTGCCACCAGCTGGGGCGACGGGCAGCCCCAGCATTTT. It is translated as CATSWGDGQPQHF. Full variable domain (rest looked up from reference TRBV15 and TRBJ1-5): DAMVIQNPRYQVTQFGKPVTLSCSQTLNHNVMYWYQQKSSQAPKLLFHYYDKDFNNEADTPDNFQSRRPNTSFCFLDIRSPGLGDTAMYLCATSWGDGQPQHFGDGTRLSIL.

The rearrangement uses TRBV19 and TRBJ2-7; D possibly corresponds to TRBD2 (5 bases). Germline CDR1 reads LNHDA; CDR2 reads SQIVND (reference sequence). The V end was cut by 6 bases, the J end by 2 bases, with 14 bases between. The CDR3 is 14 amino acids. The CDR3 DNA reads as TGTGCCAGTAGGATCCCGACGGGGACCTACGAGCAGTACTTC. It encodes CASRIPTGTYEQYF.

The rearrangement links TRBV30 to TRBJ1-4; D gene unclear. This CDR3 is 12 amino acids long. CDR1 is GTSNPN, CDR2 SVGIG, per germline (reference sequence). V was trimmed by 2 bases and J by 5 bases, leaving 6 bases between them. For the CDR3, the DNA is TGTGCCTGGAGTAGAGGAAATGAAAAACTGTTTTTT. Protein sequence: CAWSRGNEKLFF.

The chain carries TRBV7-2 and TRBJ2-5; D uncertain. Germline V CDR1 and CDR2: SGHTA, FQGNSA. V lost 3 bases and J lost 5, with 16 bases in between. The length of the CDR3 is 15 residues. CDR3 sequence (DNA): TGTGCCAGCAGCTTTACCCCGGAGAGTACGGAGACCCAGTACTTC. This codes for CASSFTPESTETQYF.